Given below is one TCR beta chain in context. The sample originates from a study of shared clonotypes between healthy human individuals. Terminally differentiated effector memory CD45RA+ cells were left out of the naive CD8 fraction, which was CD45RO-negative and positively selected for CCR7. All donors were Caucasian adults living in Nashville, Tennessee. Looked up from germline, CDR1 is WSHSY and CDR2 is SAAADI. Trimming removed 2 bases from V and 6 bases from J; junction bases left unmatched: 4. The CDR3 runs 15 residues. Per the study methods: From ImmunoSEQ came sequences covering only the junction and carrying no quality scores, so filtering differed. The table came from immunoSEQ multiplex PCR; TCRdb's copy has only in-frame clones and leaves some out. That table furnishes V, J and clone size, whereas the DNA furnished D and trimming. Here the sample spans about 2.2 million clones, 93% being singletons.

V is TRBV10-2 and J is TRBJ2-1, with TRBD2 matching over 10 bases. This TCR was sampled from a man between 18 and 29 years old in good health. Some clones in this sample may be carry-over from other donors' samples. The sample comprised naive CD8+ T cells from PBMCs. In nucleotides, the CDR3 is TGCGCCAGCAGTGAGGCCCTAGCGGGGGTCAATGAGCAGTTCTTC. It translates to CASSEALAGVNEQFF.